The 12 T cell receptor beta chains given below trace back to one sample, sequenced in a study of cytomegalovirus exposure and HLA in healthy donors. Method: immunoSEQ multiplex PCR; TCRdb's copy keeps in-frame clones and lacks some. The repertoire holds around 150,000 clones, with approximately 80% as singletons. Sample: PBMCs. These receptors came from a man under 40 in good health and CMV-seropositive.

The gene calls are TRBV5-1 and TRBJ2-5; 8 bases line up with TRBD2. Germline V gene sequence: CDR1 SGHRS, CDR2 YFSETQ. V lost 2 bases, J lost 2 bases, and 8 bases stayed unmatched. This CDR3 spans 16 amino acids. The CDR3 loop is CASSLVVSGRQETQYF. In DNA, the CDR3 is TGCGCCAGCAGCTTAGTTGTCAGCGGGAGACAAGAGACCCAGTACTTC. Using reference TRBV5-1 and TRBJ2-5 for the parts outside the CDR3, the full variable domain is KAGVTQTPRYLIKTRGQQVTLSCSPISGHRSVSWYQQTPGQGLQFLFEYFSETQRNKGNFPGRFSGRQFSNSRSEMNVSTLELGDSALYLCASSLVVSGRQETQYFGPGTRLLVL.

This clone came up once. The rearrangement uses TRBV15 and TRBJ2-7; D might be TRBD1 (6 bases). Germline values: CDR1 LNHNV, CDR2 YYDKDF (reference sequence). V lost 0 bases and J lost 3, with 12 bases in between. This CDR3 spans 15 amino acids. The CDR3 is CATSRDQGSLYEQYF. In nucleotides, the CDR3 is TGTGCCACCAGCAGAGATCAGGGGTCCCTCTACGAGCAGTACTTC.

The rearrangement joins TRBV4-2 to TRBJ2-7; 11 bases match TRBD2. V shed 4 bases and J 1 base; nucleotides not matched to a gene: 6. Germline CDR1 LGHNA, CDR2 YNFKEQ. The CDR3 is 16 amino acids. CDR3 DNA sequence: TGTGCCAGCAGCCCTGGACTAGCGGGTCGATCCTACGAGCAGTACTTC. Protein sequence: CASSPGLAGRSYEQYF.

The chain employs TRBV4-1 and TRBJ2-3; TRBD2 matches at 11 bases. This CDR3 is built from 18 residues. Germline V CDR1 and CDR2: MGHRA, YSYEKL. The ends lost 1 base at V and 2 bases at J; junction bases unmatched: 8. The CDR3 DNA reads as TGCGCCAGCAGCCAAGGTACCGGGACTAGCGGAATCACAGATACGCAGTATTTT. Translating it yields CASSQGTGTSGITDTQYF.

This chain uses TRBV9 with TRBJ1-1; D possibly corresponds to TRBD1 (6 bases). CDR1 is SGDLS and CDR2 is YYNGEE in the germline V gene. CDR3 length equals 16 residues. Trimming pared 4 bases from V and 4 bases from J, leaving 20 bases between. This chain's CDR3 is CASSPRGQLLGTEAFF. The CDR3, as DNA: TGTGCCAGCAGCCCCCGAGGACAGCTACTTGGCACTGAAGCTTTCTTT.

CDR3 region: CAWGTGGSTEAFF. The CDR3, as DNA: TGTGCCTGGGGGACAGGGGGTTCGACTGAAGCTTTCTTT. V is TRBV30 and J is TRBJ1-1; the match to TRBD1 covers 11 bases. The CDR3 covers 13 residues. The germline CDR1 and CDR2 sequences are GTSNPN and SVGIG (reference sequence). J was trimmed by 5 bases and V by 5 bases; bases with no gene match: 4.

The rearrangement links TRBV5-1 to TRBJ2-2; 8 positions match TRBD1. Germline V gives CDR1 SGHRS, CDR2 YFSETQ. Losses at the gene ends were 4 bases for V and 6 bases for J; bases not matched to a gene: 8. The CDR3 is 15 amino acids. The CDR3 sequence is CASSEGQVGPGELFF. The CDR3 DNA is TGCGCCAGCAGCGAGGGACAGGTAGGGCCCGGGGAGCTGTTTTTT.

The rearrangement uses TRBV19 and TRBJ1-2, with 9 positions matching TRBD1. The CDR3 runs to 16 residues. V trimming: 5 bases; J trimming: 3 bases; junction bases outside the gene matches: 10. Germline CDR1 and CDR2: LNHDA and SQIVND (reference sequence). The DNA for the CDR3 is TGTGCCAGTAGTTATGAAACAGGGGGCGAAGACTATGGCTACACCTTC. It translates to CASSYETGGEDYGYTF.

The chain is built from TRBV10-3 and TRBJ1-6; perhaps TRBD1 as D (5 bases). In germline, CDR1 is ENHRY, CDR2 SYGVKD. The CDR3 length is 12 residues. Trimming took 3 bases from V and 15 from J, leaving 12 bases between them. CDR3 bases: TGTGCCATCAGTGATGGGGGACTGCTCCTCCACTTT. Translation gives CAISDGGLLLHF.

This chain joins TRBV4-1 and TRBJ1-2, with 9 positions matching TRBD1. The ends lost 0 bases at V and 7 bases at J; junction bases unmatched: 6. Per germline, CDR1 MGHRA and CDR2 YSYEKL. The CDR3 consists of 15 residues. The CDR3 sequence is CASSQDQTGGLGYTF. In DNA, the CDR3 is TGCGCCAGCAGCCAAGACCAGACAGGGGGTCTTGGCTACACCTTC.

J is TRBJ1-4 and V is TRBV7-9; D possibly corresponds to TRBD1 (6 bases). The germline V gene encodes CDR1 SEHNR and CDR2 FQNEAQ (reference sequence). V lost 6 bases and J 4 bases, leaving 21 bases between the germline ends. The CDR3 has 17 residues. The CDR3 protein is CASSYRPPRGGNEKLFF. Written as DNA, the CDR3 is TGTGCCAGCAGTTATAGGCCTCCAAGGGGGGGTAATGAAAAACTGTTTTTT.

The chain links TRBV23-1 to TRBJ2-1; 8 positions agree with TRBD1. TRBV23-1 is an ORF, with its function uncertain. The CDR3 sequence is 18 residues long. V lost 2 bases, J lost 0 bases, and 9 bases stayed unmatched. CDR3 protein: CASSQPGQDMCSYNEQFF. CDR3 coding DNA: TGCGCCAGCAGTCAACCGGGACAGGATATGTGCTCCTACAATGAGCAGTTCTTC.